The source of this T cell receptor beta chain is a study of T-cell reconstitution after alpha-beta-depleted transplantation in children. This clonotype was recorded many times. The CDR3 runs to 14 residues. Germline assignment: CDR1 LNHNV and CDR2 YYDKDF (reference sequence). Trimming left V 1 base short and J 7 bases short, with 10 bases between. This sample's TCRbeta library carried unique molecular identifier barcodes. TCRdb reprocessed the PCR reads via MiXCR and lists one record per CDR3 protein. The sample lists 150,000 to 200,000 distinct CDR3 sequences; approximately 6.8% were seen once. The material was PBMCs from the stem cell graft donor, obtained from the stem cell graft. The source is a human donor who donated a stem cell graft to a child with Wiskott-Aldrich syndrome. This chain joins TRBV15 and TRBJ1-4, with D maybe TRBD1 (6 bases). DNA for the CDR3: TGTGCCACCAGCAGAGTTTCGGGGGCTGAAAAACTGTTTTTT. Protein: CATSRVSGAEKLFF.